Following are 27 T cell receptor beta chains from one sample sequenced in a study of blood T cells in healthy people across ages. PCR was performed a second time for roughly 6 to 12 cycles using a sample-barcoded 5' primer and a J-beta primer mix. TCRdb redid the calling of the 5' RACE reads with MiXCR, one entry per CDR3 protein. Here the sample spans some 1.8 million distinct CDR3 sequences, around 42% being singletons. Sequenced: blood. The origin of the receptors is a human donor in good health.

The chain uses TRBV7-2 and TRBJ2-5; 14 bases are a match to TRBD2. Germline values: CDR1 SGHTA, CDR2 FQGNSA. V shed 2 bases and J 5 bases; nucleotides not matched to a gene: 13. CDR3 length: 19 amino acids. CDR3 DNA: TGTGCCAGCAGCTTAAGAAGGACTAGCGGGGGGCCGGAGGGGGAGACCCAGTACTTC. Translation: CASSLRRTSGGPEGETQYF. The full variable domain, rest sourced from reference TRBV7-2 and TRBJ2-5, is GAGVSQSPSNKVTEKGKDVELRCDPISGHTALYWYRQSLGQGLEFLIYFQGNSAPDKSGLPSDRFSAERTGGSVSTLTIQRTQQEDSAVYLCASSLRRTSGGPEGETQYFGPGTRLLVL.

This clonotype was seen a few times. The rearrangement joins TRBV4-3 to TRBJ2-7; D is perhaps TRBD1 or TRBD2 (6 bases each). There are 15 residues in the CDR3. Germline loops: CDR1 LGHNA, CDR2 YSLEER. Trimming shortened V by 0 bases and J by 4 bases, and 13 bases separated the two germline ends. CDR3 in amino acids: CASSQEGGLRYEQYF. In DNA, the CDR3 is TGCGCCAGCAGCCAAGAGGGGGGCCTAAGGTACGAGCAGTACTTC.

The chain joins TRBV6-2 or TRBV6-3 to TRBJ1-1, with D perhaps TRBD1 (5 bases). Looked up from germline, CDR1 is MNHEY and CDR2 is SVGEGT. The length of the CDR3 is 15 residues. The V and J ends lost 6 bases and 1 base respectively, with 15 bases between them. The CDR3 here is CASSHPGLRNTEAFF. The CDR3 nucleotides read TGTGCCAGCAGCCACCCGGGACTCAGGAACACTGAAGCTTTCTTT.

The chain links TRBV7-9 to TRBJ1-6, with D possibly matching TRBD1 (5 bases). V lost 4 bases to trimming and J lost 7 bases, with 17 bases between them. The CDR3 spans 16 residues. Per germline, CDR1 SEHNR and CDR2 FQNEAQ (reference sequence). CDR3 in amino acids: CASSSLMAGLNSPLHF. The CDR3 DNA reads as TGTGCCAGCAGCTCCCTTATGGCAGGGCTCAATTCACCCCTCCACTTT.

This clonotype was counted a few times. The genes are TRBV27 and TRBJ2-1, with 7 bases lining up with TRBD1. Trimming took 2 bases from V and 3 from J; bases not matched to a gene: 7. The CDR3 is made up of 16 amino acids. CDR1 is MNHEY, CDR2 SMNVEV, per germline (reference sequence). The CDR3 region has the DNA TGTGCCAGCAGTTTAATTTCGGGACAGCTCTACAATGAGCAGTTCTTC. Translation gives CASSLISGQLYNEQFF.

V and J are TRBV19 and TRBJ2-4, with a possible D match to TRBD2 (5 bases). The J call is uncertain, as TRBJ2-7 better fits the DNA end. CDR1 and CDR2 from the germline V gene are LNHDA and SQIVND (reference sequence). The CDR3 is made up of 13 amino acids. The CDR3 DNA reads as TGTGCCAGTCGAGGGATTACCCCCTACGAGCAGTACTTC. Translation gives CASRGITPYEQYF.

The rearrangement links TRBV5-1 to TRBJ2-1; D is uncertain. The CDR3 is 17 residues long. CDR1 SGHRS and CDR2 YFSETQ come from the germline V gene. Trimming stripped 0 bases from V and 4 bases from J, with 17 bases between. The CDR3 region is CASSLVRETPYYNEQFF. The CDR3, as DNA: TGCGCCAGCAGCTTGGTAAGGGAAACCCCCTATTACAATGAGCAGTTCTTC.

The chain employs TRBV5-1 and TRBJ2-7; D might be TRBD1 (6 bases). V was shortened by 3 bases and J by 3 bases, with 10 bases between the two germline ends. In germline, CDR1 is SGHRS, CDR2 YFSETQ. The CDR3 spans 13 residues. The CDR3 sequence: CASSSGHFYEQYF. The CDR3 nucleotides read TGCGCCAGCAGCTCGGGACATTTCTACGAGCAGTACTTC.

In this sample, this clonotype turned up a few times. This sequence joins TRBV20-1 and TRBJ2-7; the D gene is possibly TRBD1 (6 bases). Germline V gene lookup returns CDR1 DFQATT and CDR2 SNEGSKA (reference sequence). V lost 0 bases to trimming and J lost 5 bases, with 14 bases between them. The CDR3 runs 14 residues. The CDR3 here is CSARDRTGRHEQYF. The CDR3 nucleotides are TGCAGTGCTAGAGATCGAACAGGGCGCCACGAGCAGTACTTC.

This clonotype was detected many times. V usage is TRBV6-5 and J usage is TRBJ2-1, with 7 bases fitting TRBD2. Germline lookup yields CDR1 MNHEY and CDR2 SVGAGI. V lost 4 bases, J lost 3 bases, and 12 bases stayed unmatched. This CDR3 has 17 amino acids. The CDR3 reads CASSFILGLVIYNEQFF. DNA of the CDR3: TGTGCCAGCAGTTTCATTCTCGGACTAGTTATCTACAATGAGCAGTTCTTC.

This chain links TRBV20-1 with TRBJ2-5, with D uncertain. Trimming removed 7 bases from V and 3 bases from J, with 21 bases in between. Germline CDR1 and CDR2: DFQATT and SNEGSKA (reference sequence). The CDR3 has 15 amino acids. As DNA, the CDR3 is TGCAGTGTTAGGGATCTGGGCTCGCCAAAAGAGACCCAGTACTTC. Amino acids: CSVRDLGSPKETQYF.

A remark on this clonotype: One junction end disagrees with the germline gene, perhaps due to a read error. This chain connects TRBV3-1 to TRBJ1-3; unclear D gene. Germline CDR1 and CDR2: LGHDT and YNNKEL (reference sequence). This CDR3 region has 15 residues. The CDR3 spells CASSQDLSSGNTRYF. The CDR3 DNA sequence: TGTGCCAGCAGCCAAGATTTAAGCTCTGGAAACACCAGATATTTT.

This clonotype was counted a few times. This rearrangement joins TRBV5-1 to TRBJ2-3; no definite D call. This CDR3 is built from 14 residues. V was clipped by 5 bases and J by 0 bases, with 10 bases between them. CDR1 and CDR2 (germline): SGHRS, YFSETQ. The CDR3 DNA reads as TGCGCCAGCAGTTGGAGAAAGAGCACAGATACGCAGTATTTT. This encodes CASSWRKSTDTQYF.

Worth noting for this clonotype: Just one base apart from a much larger clone, this may be a read error. The chain is built from TRBV5-1 and TRBJ2-3; either TRBD1 or TRBD2 may supply D (5 bases each). Germline V gene lookup returns CDR1 SGHRS and CDR2 YFSETQ. CDR3 length: 14 residues. The CDR3 loop is CASSLDGGLDTRYF. In DNA, the CDR3 is TGCGCCAGCAGCTTGGATGGGGGTTTGGATACGCGGTATTTT. Using reference TRBV5-1 and TRBJ2-3 for the parts outside the CDR3, the full variable domain is KAGVTQTPRYLIKTRGQQVTLSCSPISGHRSVSWYQQTPGQGLQFLFEYFSETQRNKGNFPGRFSGRQFSNSRSEMNVSTLELGDSALYLCASSLDGGLDTRYFGPGTRLTVL.

The chain uses TRBV7-2 and TRBJ1-1, with D possibly matching TRBD1 (6 bases). Germline V gene sequence: CDR1 SGHTA, CDR2 FQGNSA. The length of the CDR3 is 13 residues. The V and J ends lost 1 base and 6 bases respectively, with 9 bases between them. The CDR3 region is CASSLVQGAEAFF. CDR3 DNA sequence: TGTGCCAGCAGCTTAGTACAGGGAGCTGAAGCTTTCTTT.

This clonotype has a handful of counts. The J gene is TRBJ2-1, the V gene TRBV29-1; 14 nucleotides match TRBD2. The CDR3 runs 14 residues. Losses at the gene ends were 8 bases for V and 6 bases for J; bases not matched to a gene: 6. Per germline, CDR1 SQVTM and CDR2 ANQGSEA. Here the CDR3 reads CSTRLAGGPNEQFF. DNA of the CDR3: TGCAGCACGCGACTAGCGGGGGGGCCCAATGAGCAGTTCTTC.

There are a few counts of this clonotype. The V call is TRBV20-1, the J call TRBJ2-4; the D is unclear. The J call may be incorrect, as the DNA end agrees better with TRBJ2-7. The CDR3 consists of 13 residues. Germline assignment: CDR1 DFQATT and CDR2 SNEGSKA (reference sequence). The CDR3 coding sequence is TGCAGTGCTAGGATTTTTAGTACCTACGAGCAGTACTTC. It yields the protein CSARIFSTYEQYF.

The table lists this clonotype with a few counts. The V call is TRBV12-3 or TRBV12-4, the J call TRBJ2-7; D is uncertain. Trimming pared 4 bases from V and 3 bases from J, leaving 7 bases between. This CDR3 comprises 12 residues. CDR3 protein: CASSYILYEQYF. In DNA form, the CDR3 reads TGTGCCAGCAGTTACATACTCTACGAGCAGTACTTC.

This chain uses TRBV12-3 or TRBV12-4 with TRBJ2-1; no clear D gene. This CDR3 has 15 amino acids. V was clipped by 1 base and J by 7 bases, with 14 bases between them. The CDR3 sequence is CASSLVGILGNEQFF. CDR3 coding DNA: TGTGCCAGCAGTTTAGTGGGGATCTTAGGGAATGAGCAGTTCTTC.

This chain links TRBV12-3 or TRBV12-4 with TRBJ2-1; D is undetermined. The CDR3 runs 19 residues. V was trimmed by 5 bases and J by 0 bases, leaving 23 bases between them. CDR3 region: CASSPQRAAFLSSYNEQFF. For the CDR3, the DNA is TGTGCCAGCAGTCCCCAACGGGCCGCCTTTTTAAGCTCCTACAATGAGCAGTTCTTC.

The chain links TRBV13 to TRBJ2-1; TRBD2 matches 8 bases. The CDR3 totals 14 residues. The ends lost 4 bases at V and 5 bases at J; junction bases unmatched: 4. In germline, CDR1 is PRHDT, CDR2 FYEKMQ (reference sequence). As DNA, the CDR3 is TGTGCCAGCAGCTGGCGGGGGGCCCACAATGAGCAGTTCTTC. It yields the protein CASSWRGAHNEQFF.

This clonotype appeared a few times. CDR3 amino acids: CASSYGFIGDSPLHF. The CDR3 region has the DNA TGTGCCAGCAGTTACGGGTTCATCGGGGATTCACCCCTCCACTTT. The rearrangement joins TRBV6-5 to TRBJ1-6; D not certain. From germline, CDR1 is MNHEY and CDR2 SVGAGI. The length of the CDR3 is 15 residues. Trimming removed 2 bases at V and 8 bases at J, with 13 bases between.

The V gene is TRBV29-1, the J gene TRBJ1-3, with D perhaps TRBD1 (6 bases). Trimming cost V 6 bases and J 3 bases, with 18 bases left between them. The CDR3 loop spans 15 amino acids. Looked up from germline, CDR1 is SQVTM and CDR2 is ANQGSEA. CDR3 in DNA: TGCAGCGTCGTTCCATGGGGGGCAGTTGGAAACACCATATATTTT. It codes for CSVVPWGAVGNTIYF. Full variable domain (remainder filled in from reference TRBV29-1 and TRBJ1-3): SAVISQKPSRDICQRGTSLTIQCQVDSQVTMMFWYRQQPGQSLTLIATANQGSEATYESGFVIDKFPISRPNLTFSTLTVSNMSPEDSSIYLCSVVPWGAVGNTIYFGEGSWLTVV.

This clonotype came up a few times. The chain couples TRBV29-1 to TRBJ1-5; TRBD1 might be the D (6 bases). Trimming removed 6 bases from V and 4 bases from J, with 13 bases in between. CDR1 SQVTM and CDR2 ANQGSEA come from the germline V gene. This CDR3 is built from 13 residues. The CDR3 loop reads CSVRGSGNQPQHF. Written as DNA, the CDR3 is TGCAGCGTGAGGGGGTCCGGGAATCAGCCCCAGCATTTT.

J is TRBJ1-4 and V is TRBV14; D call uncertain. With 5 bases removed from V and 10 bases from J, the gap between germline ends came to 14 bases. The CDR3 is 13 residues long. CDR1 SGHDN and CDR2 FVKESK come from the germline V gene. The CDR3 region has the DNA TGTGCCAGCAGCTTGGACTTAAACGGAAAACTGTTTTTT. Translation: CASSLDLNGKLFF. Drawing the rest from reference TRBV14 and TRBJ1-4, the complete variable domain is EAGVTQFPSHSVIEKGQTVTLRCDPISGHDNLYWYRRVMGKEIKFLLHFVKESKQDESGMPNNRFLAERTGGTYSTLKVQPAELEDSGVYFCASSLDLNGKLFFGSGTQLSVL.

The rearrangement links TRBV12-3 or TRBV12-4 to TRBJ1-1; D not certain. V was clipped by 6 bases and J by 7 bases, with 18 bases between them. The CDR3 is 14 amino acids. CDR3 bases: TGTGCCAGCAGCCTGACATCCGCAGACGGTGAAGCTTTCTTT. The encoded protein is CASSLTSADGEAFF.

The V call is TRBV20-1, the J call TRBJ1-1; D unclear. This CDR3 is built from 11 residues. Germline V gene lookup returns CDR1 DFQATT and CDR2 SNEGSKA (reference sequence). Trimming left V 5 bases short and J 5 bases short, with 9 bases between. The CDR3 loop is CSAPHITEAFF. The CDR3 DNA reads TGCAGTGCTCCACATATAACTGAAGCTTTCTTT.